This T cell receptor (beta chain) appears in the sequencing data of a study of blood T cells in healthy people across ages. The study's findings and limits: It was the long-lived donors that had more naive CD4+ cells and higher diversity than aged donors.

In its sample, this clonotype was seen many times. No antigen is known for it. Germline V gene sequence: CDR1 SGHDT, CDR2 YYEEEE. The V gene end was trimmed by 4 bases and the J gene end by 0 bases; junction bases not matched to a gene: 7. The CDR3 runs to 15 residues. Through a sample-barcoded 5' primer and a J-beta primer mix, a second PCR was run for roughly 6 to 11 cycles. Each TCR beta cDNA got a 12-nucleotide random molecular identifier. TCRdb reprocessed the 5' RACE reads via MiXCR and lists one record per CDR3 protein. In the table there are roughly 900,000 distinct CDR3 sequences, around 30% of which are singletons.

This TCR was recovered from a woman of 80 years or more in good health. V is TRBV5-6 and J is TRBJ2-7; 7 nucleotides match TRBD1. The sequenced sample was blood. CDR3 in DNA: TGTGCCAGCAGCACAGGGGCCGTGAGCTCCTACGAGCAGTACTTC. Its translation: CASSTGAVSSYEQYF.